The rows below give T cell receptor beta chains drawn from one sample of a study of blood T cell repertoires in COVID-19. Clones were read by immunoSEQ multiplex PCR, and TCRdb kept only the in-frame ones, dropping some. The sample holds 200,000 to 250,000 clones, 84% seen once. Sequencing was carried out using peripheral blood. The receptors stem from a man aged 25 to 40 with active or convalescent COVID-19. Each CDR3 is given with its conserved first and last residue. Fields, in order: V gene, J gene, CDR3 protein.

TRBV24-1	TRBJ2-1	CATSVLRGGAHEQFF
TRBV30	TRBJ1-4	CAWTQGFSSAPEKLFF
TRBV2	TRBJ2-5	CASSPEAGYQETQYF
TRBV15	TRBJ2-7	CATSRGIGTAYEQYF
TRBV6-2/TRBV6-3	TRBJ2-5	CASTPRVGETQYF
TRBV5-4	TRBJ1-2	CASSLRTGSLRGYTF
TRBV27	TRBJ2-7	CASTWGAGGLREQYF
TRBV7-2	TRBJ2-2	CASSLEVEGPPLSGELFF
TRBV5-5	TRBJ2-3	CASSLEGRARDTQYF
TRBV28	TRBJ1-2	CASSSLRLYNRDRDYGYTF
TRBV4-2	TRBJ2-1	CASSQGTSGGAGEQFF
TRBV21-1	TRBJ1-6	CASSQGAFGSPLHF
TRBV19	TRBJ1-5	CASSPRVGNQPQHF
TRBV9	TRBJ2-3	CASSVLAGGTDTQYF
TRBV7-2	TRBJ2-7	CASSFTPAETYEQYF
TRBV27	TRBJ1-2	CASSPRSFHGYTF
TRBV5-4	TRBJ2-7	CASTSPLNEQYF
TRBV7-2	TRBJ2-4	CASSLDPQGIQYF
TRBV4-2	TRBJ1-4	CASSPGQGFEKLFF
TRBV6-5	TRBJ1-4	CASQPDRGNEKLFF
TRBV7-9	TRBJ1-1	CASRGAPNTEAFF
TRBV10-3	TRBJ2-7	CAILQPGLRNEQYF
TRBV5-6	TRBJ1-4	CASSLGVPRATNEKLFF
TRBV6-6	TRBJ2-3	CASSWDRGYTDTQYF
TRBV5-5	TRBJ1-1	CASSSIEGAGPGTEAFF
TRBV2	TRBJ2-7	CASSESRAGAEQYF
TRBV24-1	TRBJ2-1	CATSDQGNEQFF
TRBV7-8	TRBJ2-7	CASSPGREREQYF
TRBV19	TRBJ2-7	CASTPTSGSHSEQYF
TRBV28	TRBJ2-7	CASRNSGIYEQYF
TRBV18	TRBJ1-5	CASSPRTGVGQPQHF
TRBV5-6	TRBJ1-4	CASSMTGGGDEKLFF
TRBV6-5	TRBJ1-1	CASSTGDNTEAFF
TRBV4-3	TRBJ1-1	CASSHSSGQGDPAFF
TRBV9	TRBJ1-6	CASSVAEGLANSPLHF
TRBV5-1	TRBJ1-5	CASSYGTGGQPQHF
TRBV27	TRBJ2-3	CASSLSTGRDTQYF
TRBV9	TRBJ2-5	CASSVSAERYRGAQYF
TRBV18	TRBJ1-5	CASSPPGRVNQPQHF
TRBV2	TRBJ1-1	CASSELLENTEAFF
TRBV28	TRBJ1-2	CASSIHGGYGYTF
TRBV6-5	TRBJ1-6	CASSYSAAGGKSPLHF
TRBV28	TRBJ1-1	CASSHAQGATTEAFF
TRBV12-5	TRBJ1-5	CARTRGWGPQHF
TRBV10-3	TRBJ2-5	CAIRGTSGGETQYF
TRBV5-1	TRBJ1-1	CASSPGTGERAFF
TRBV10-3	TRBJ2-1	CAISGDRGDNEQFF
TRBV2	TRBJ2-5	CASSYRGRQETQYF
TRBV6-4	TRBJ1-2	CASSMGQGHGYTF